This TCR beta chain is drawn from a study of blood T cell repertoires in COVID-19. Looking at the study overall: The origin of the acute and convalescent COVID-19 samples was the United States, Italy and Spain. From T cells, B-cell-depleted T cells, or PBMCs came the material, which was cDNA or gDNA.

Original analysis: For nucleated cells, counts were estimated from reference gene primer amplification. Only in-frame clones appear in the TCRdb table, and some are missing; sequencing was by immunoSEQ multiplex PCR. That table is the source of V, J and clone size, and D and trimming were worked out from the DNA. The repertoire holds hundreds of thousands of clones, with about 83% as singletons. Sequenced sample: peripheral blood. The sequence was obtained from a woman aged 50 to 60 with acute or convalescent COVID-19.

CDR3 nucleotides: TGTGCCAGCAGGGGCAGCTACTCTGGAAACACCATATATTTT. Protein sequence: CASRGSYSGNTIYF. This chain connects TRBV2 to TRBJ1-3; D is undetermined. Trimming left V 6 bases short and J 0 bases short, with 9 bases between. The CDR3 sequence is 14 residues long. From germline, CDR1 is SNHLY and CDR2 FYNNEI.